The rows below give T cell receptor beta chains drawn from one sample of a study of blood T cell repertoires in COVID-19. Produced via immunoSEQ multiplex PCR; TCRdb's table is partial and in-frame only. This table has more than 300,000 clones, roughly 83% appearing once. The sequenced material came from peripheral blood. The receptors were gathered from a woman aged 45 to 65 with acute or convalescent COVID-19. Both conserved end residues are part of each CDR3. The D gene is left open where the match is weak. Only some rows state a clone size, as once, few, many or a class for expanded clones.

D gene: TRBD2
J gene: TRBJ2-1
clone size: .
V gene: TRBV5-4
CDR3 protein: CASSTTSGSFNEQFF
CDR3 DNA: TGTGCCAGCAGCACAACTAGCGGGAGCTTTAATGAGCAGTTCTTC

D gene: .
J gene: TRBJ1-2
clone size: .
V gene: TRBV7-9
CDR3 protein: CASSFFGQKLNYGYTF
CDR3 DNA: TGTGCCAGCAGCTTCTTCGGACAGAAGCTTAACTATGGCTACACCTTC

D gene: .
J gene: TRBJ2-1
clone size: once
V gene: TRBV27
CDR3 protein: CASSLYSYNEQFF
CDR3 DNA: TGTGCCAGCAGTTTATACAGCTACAATGAGCAGTTCTTC

D gene: TRBD1
J gene: TRBJ1-2
clone size: .
V gene: TRBV27
CDR3 protein: CASSSRTGPYDYGYTF
CDR3 DNA: TGTGCCAGCAGTTCCCGGACAGGGCCTTACGACTATGGCTACACCTTC

D gene: .
J gene: TRBJ2-2
clone size: .
V gene: TRBV14
CDR3 protein: CASSQLRAGELFF
CDR3 DNA: TGTGCCAGCAGCCAGTTAAGAGCCGGGGAGCTGTTTTTT

D gene: .
J gene: TRBJ1-1
clone size: .
V gene: TRBV7-3
CDR3 protein: CASSFTGPNTEAFF
CDR3 DNA: TGTGCCAGCAGCTTTACAGGGCCCAACACTGAAGCTTTCTTT

D gene: .
J gene: TRBJ1-1
clone size: few
V gene: TRBV5-1
CDR3 protein: CASSPNTLTEAFF
CDR3 DNA: TGCGCCAGCAGCCCGAACACCCTCACTGAAGCTTTCTTT

D gene: .
J gene: TRBJ1-1
clone size: .
V gene: TRBV9
CDR3 protein: CASSGSTGNTEAFF
CDR3 DNA: TGTGCCAGCAGCGGTTCTACAGGGAACACTGAAGCTTTCTTT

D gene: TRBD1
J gene: TRBJ2-2
clone size: .
V gene: TRBV6-2/TRBV6-3
CDR3 protein: CASSYSGTGAAGELFF
CDR3 DNA: TGTGCCAGCAGTTACTCAGGGACAGGGGCGGCCGGGGAGCTGTTTTTT

D gene: .
J gene: TRBJ2-7
clone size: .
V gene: TRBV30
CDR3 protein: CAWSRGYEQYF
CDR3 DNA: TGTGCCTGGAGTAGAGGCTACGAGCAGTACTTC

D gene: TRBD1
J gene: TRBJ1-1
clone size: .
V gene: TRBV7-3
CDR3 protein: CASSSTGVGTEAFF
CDR3 DNA: TGTGCCAGCAGCTCAACAGGGGTCGGCACTGAAGCTTTCTTT

D gene: .
J gene: TRBJ1-2
clone size: .
V gene: TRBV4-3
CDR3 protein: CASSQDFKNSGYTF
CDR3 DNA: TGCGCCAGCAGCCAAGATTTCAAGAATAGTGGCTACACCTTC

D gene: TRBD1
J gene: TRBJ2-7
clone size: few
V gene: TRBV15
CDR3 protein: CATSRQGSSYEQYF
CDR3 DNA: TGTGCCACCAGCCGACAGGGGAGTTCCTACGAGCAGTACTTC

D gene: TRBD1
J gene: TRBJ1-1
clone size: .
V gene: TRBV7-2
CDR3 protein: CASSAQGQVNTEAFF
CDR3 DNA: TGTGCCAGCAGCGCCCAAGGACAGGTGAACACTGAAGCTTTCTTT

D gene: TRBD1
J gene: TRBJ1-4
clone size: .
V gene: TRBV6-4
CDR3 protein: CASTKDRDLNEKLFF
CDR3 DNA: TGTGCCAGCACCAAGGACAGGGACCTTAATGAAAAACTGTTTTTT

D gene: .
J gene: TRBJ2-3
clone size: .
V gene: TRBV24-1
CDR3 protein: CATSDFTPRSVDTQYF
CDR3 DNA: TGTGCCACCAGTGATTTTACGCCCAGGTCAGTGGATACGCAGTATTTT

D gene: .
J gene: TRBJ1-4
clone size: .
V gene: TRBV7-9
CDR3 protein: CVTTNEKLFF
CDR3 DNA: TGTGTTACAACTAATGAAAAACTGTTTTTT

D gene: TRBD1
J gene: TRBJ1-5
clone size: .
V gene: TRBV7-2
CDR3 protein: CASSSEQGNNQPQHF
CDR3 DNA: TGTGCCAGCAGCTCAGAACAGGGGAACAATCAGCCCCAGCATTTT

D gene: TRBD2
J gene: TRBJ2-1
clone size: .
V gene: TRBV24-1
CDR3 protein: CATSGLARVNEQFF
CDR3 DNA: TGTGCCACCAGTGGACTAGCGCGAGTCAATGAGCAGTTCTTC

D gene: TRBD1
J gene: TRBJ1-2
clone size: once
V gene: TRBV10-3
CDR3 protein: CAISRDRSGYTF
CDR3 DNA: TGTGCCATCAGTAGGGACAGGAGCGGCTACACCTTC

D gene: TRBD1
J gene: TRBJ2-7
clone size: .
V gene: TRBV19
CDR3 protein: CASRGQGSYEQYF
CDR3 DNA: TGTGCCAGTAGGGGACAGGGCTCCTACGAGCAGTACTTC

D gene: TRBD1
J gene: TRBJ2-1
clone size: .
V gene: TRBV18
CDR3 protein: CASSPKQGAAYNEQFF
CDR3 DNA: TGTGCCAGCTCACCGAAACAGGGGGCTGCCTACAATGAGCAGTTCTTC

D gene: TRBD2
J gene: TRBJ2-1
clone size: .
V gene: TRBV20-1
CDR3 protein: CSASEAGGYNEQFF
CDR3 DNA: TGCAGTGCTAGTGAAGCGGGGGGATACAATGAGCAGTTCTTC

D gene: TRBD1
J gene: TRBJ1-6
clone size: .
V gene: TRBV30
CDR3 protein: CAWSLWTGNSPLHF
CDR3 DNA: TGTGCCTGGAGTCTCTGGACAGGAAATTCACCCCTCCACTTT

D gene: TRBD2
J gene: TRBJ2-7
clone size: .
V gene: TRBV6-2/TRBV6-3
CDR3 protein: CASSLDRTSGHSYEQYF
CDR3 DNA: TGTGCCAGCAGTTTAGATCGAACTAGCGGCCACTCCTACGAGCAGTACTTC

D gene: TRBD2
J gene: TRBJ2-3
clone size: .
V gene: TRBV10-2
CDR3 protein: CASSETRFQAGVSDTQYF
CDR3 DNA: TGCGCCAGCAGTGAGACCCGATTTCAAGCGGGAGTTTCAGATACGCAGTATTTT

D gene: .
J gene: TRBJ2-2
clone size: .
V gene: TRBV9
CDR3 protein: CASSVLASSAGELFF
CDR3 DNA: TGTGCCAGCAGCGTCTTAGCGAGTTCGGCCGGGGAGCTGTTTTTT

D gene: .
J gene: TRBJ2-1
clone size: once
V gene: TRBV15
CDR3 protein: CATSRLSSYNEQFF
CDR3 DNA: TGTGCCACCAGCAGACTGTCCTCCTACAATGAGCAGTTCTTC

D gene: .
J gene: TRBJ1-1
clone size: .
V gene: TRBV6-5
CDR3 protein: CASSYSTAGLNTEAFF
CDR3 DNA: TGTGCCAGCAGTTACTCGACGGCGGGACTGAACACTGAAGCTTTCTTT

D gene: TRBD1
J gene: TRBJ1-1
clone size: once
V gene: TRBV28
CDR3 protein: CASSMTGPYTEAFF
CDR3 DNA: TGTGCCAGCAGTATGACAGGGCCGTACACTGAAGCTTTCTTT

D gene: .
J gene: TRBJ2-2
clone size: few
V gene: TRBV6-5
CDR3 protein: CASSIQVWSGELFF
CDR3 DNA: TGTGCCAGCAGTATACAGGTCTGGTCCGGGGAGCTGTTTTTT

D gene: TRBD2
J gene: TRBJ2-5
clone size: .
V gene: TRBV5-1
CDR3 protein: CASRTSGMYQETQYF
CDR3 DNA: TGCGCCAGCCGGACTAGCGGAATGTACCAAGAGACCCAGTACTTC

D gene: .
J gene: TRBJ2-2
clone size: once
V gene: TRBV12-2
CDR3 protein: CASRLDRTGGPGELFF
CDR3 DNA: TGTGCAAGTCGCTTAGATCGGACAGGGGGCCCCGGGGAGCTGTTTTTT

D gene: .
J gene: TRBJ2-7
clone size: .
V gene: TRBV3-1/TRBV3-2
CDR3 protein: CASSQAGTPLREQYF
CDR3 DNA: TGTGCCAGCAGCCAAGCCGGGACACCCCTGCGGGAGCAGTACTTC

D gene: TRBD1
J gene: TRBJ2-2
clone size: few
V gene: TRBV11-3
CDR3 protein: CASSPETGAGTGELFF
CDR3 DNA: TGTGCCAGCAGCCCCGAGACAGGGGCGGGCACCGGGGAGCTGTTTTTT

D gene: .
J gene: TRBJ1-2
clone size: .
V gene: TRBV6-1
CDR3 protein: CASRLGGGANYGYTF
CDR3 DNA: TGTGCCAGCAGATTAGGGGGGGGAGCTAACTATGGCTACACCTTC

D gene: TRBD1
J gene: TRBJ2-7
clone size: .
V gene: TRBV6-4
CDR3 protein: CASSDGTGREQYF
CDR3 DNA: TGTGCCAGCAGTGATGGGACAGGGCGCGAGCAGTACTTC

D gene: .
J gene: TRBJ2-1
clone size: .
V gene: TRBV5-1
CDR3 protein: CSCAAEYNEQFF
CDR3 DNA: TGCTCCTGCGCGGCAGAGTACAATGAGCAGTTCTTC

D gene: .
J gene: TRBJ1-5
clone size: .
V gene: TRBV3-1/TRBV3-2
CDR3 protein: CASSQDNSNQPQHF
CDR3 DNA: TGTGCCAGCAGCCAAGATAATAGCAATCAGCCCCAGCATTTT

D gene: .
J gene: TRBJ2-7
clone size: .
V gene: TRBV27
CDR3 protein: CASRAGTSFSYEQYF
CDR3 DNA: TGTGCCAGCAGGGCCGGGACATCCTTTTCCTACGAGCAGTACTTC

D gene: TRBD2
J gene: TRBJ2-3
clone size: .
V gene: TRBV5-1
CDR3 protein: CASSRRAGEVTDTQYF
CDR3 DNA: TGCGCCAGCAGCAGGCGAGCGGGAGAGGTAACAGATACGCAGTATTTT

D gene: .
J gene: TRBJ2-7
clone size: .
V gene: TRBV2
CDR3 protein: CASSVGSGGAYEQYF
CDR3 DNA: TGTGCCAGCAGTGTTGGCAGCGGAGGAGCCTACGAGCAGTACTTC

D gene: TRBD2
J gene: TRBJ2-1
clone size: .
V gene: TRBV25-1
CDR3 protein: CASSESSGSSYNEQFF
CDR3 DNA: TGTGCCAGCAGTGAATCTAGCGGGAGCTCCTACAATGAGCAGTTCTTC

D gene: .
J gene: TRBJ1-4
clone size: few
V gene: TRBV27
CDR3 protein: CASKRPDRPEEKLFF
CDR3 DNA: TGTGCCAGCAAACGCCCGGACAGACCTGAAGAAAAACTGTTTTTT

D gene: .
J gene: TRBJ2-1
clone size: .
V gene: TRBV28
CDR3 protein: CASSLSGVYNEQFF
CDR3 DNA: TGTGCCAGCAGTCTATCCGGGGTTTACAATGAGCAGTTCTTC

D gene: TRBD2
J gene: TRBJ2-1
clone size: .
V gene: TRBV5-4
CDR3 protein: CASSLGLAGGLDNEQFF
CDR3 DNA: TGTGCCAGCAGCTTGGGGCTAGCGGGAGGCCTCGACAATGAGCAGTTCTTC

D gene: .
J gene: TRBJ2-3
clone size: .
V gene: TRBV25-1
CDR3 protein: CASSEPGIWTDTQYF
CDR3 DNA: TGTGCCAGCAGTGAACCAGGGATCTGGACAGATACGCAGTATTTT

D gene: TRBD1
J gene: TRBJ2-7
clone size: .
V gene: TRBV5-6
CDR3 protein: CASSPDRGGYEQYF
CDR3 DNA: TGTGCCAGCAGCCCAGACAGGGGTGGTTACGAGCAGTACTTC

D gene: TRBD1
J gene: TRBJ1-1
clone size: .
V gene: TRBV11-3
CDR3 protein: CASSPGQGAPSNTEAFF
CDR3 DNA: TGTGCCAGCAGCCCCGGACAGGGAGCCCCATCGAACACTGAAGCTTTCTTT